The 4 T cell receptor beta chains reported below all come from one sample, sequenced in a study of OX40 agonist ivuxolimab in advanced cancers. TCRdb keeps only in-frame clones here, not all; method: immunoSEQ multiplex PCR. This table has 12,000 or so clones, more than 80% appearing once. Here the sequenced sample was CD4+ or CD8+ T cells sorted from blood, taken in a trial of the OX40 agonist ivuxolimab. Receptors originate from an adult with an advanced solid tumor such as melanoma, head and neck, liver or kidney cancer.

V gene TRBV5-5 combines with J gene TRBJ2-7, with TRBD2 identical over 7 bases. After removal of 0 bases from V and 5 bases from J, the junction contained 8 bases not matched to a gene. Looked up from germline, CDR1 is SGHKS and CDR2 is YYEKEE (reference sequence). This CDR3 comprises 15 residues. CDR3 protein: CASSLAGGIGDEQYF. CDR3 in DNA: TGTGCCAGCAGCTTGGCGGGAGGAATTGGGGACGAGCAGTACTTC.

This chain joins TRBV6-6 and TRBJ2-3; weak D call: TRBD1 (6 bases). Trimming shortened V by 0 bases and J by 2 bases, and 9 bases separated the two germline ends. CDR3 size: 15 residues. Germline lookup yields CDR1 MNHNY and CDR2 SVGAGI (reference sequence). The chain's CDR3 is CASSYSRTATDTQYF. The CDR3 bases are TGTGCCAGCAGTTACTCGAGGACAGCCACAGATACGCAGTATTTT.

The chain combines TRBV27 with TRBJ2-3; TRBD1 might be the D (5 bases). Germline V gene data show CDR1 as MNHEY and CDR2 as SMNVEV (reference sequence). V was clipped by 10 bases and J by 0 bases, with 20 bases between them. The length of the CDR3 is 16 residues. CDR3 bases: TGTGCCACCCATCCCCCAGGGTCGAGTAGCACAGATACGCAGTATTTT. Translated: CATHPPGSSSTDTQYF.

The chain combines TRBV6-5 with TRBJ2-1; 7 positions agree with TRBD2. Trimming at V came to 4 bases and at J to 8 bases, leaving 2 bases not matched to a gene. CDR3 length: 12 residues. Germline CDR1 is MNHEY and CDR2 is SVGAGI. The CDR3 here is CASSLGRDEQFF. CDR3 DNA: TGTGCCAGCAGTTTGGGGAGGGATGAGCAGTTCTTC.